This T cell receptor beta chain comes out of a study of blood T cell repertoires in COVID-19. Turning to the study itself: T cells, B-cell-depleted T cells, or PBMCs supplied cDNA or gDNA.

There are 15 residues in the CDR3. Trimming cost V 4 bases and J 0 bases; bases outside gene matches: 4. CDR1 SGHRS and CDR2 YFSETQ come from the germline V gene. Original data processing: Amplified reference gene primers provided the basis for estimating nucleated cell counts. Assay: immunoSEQ multiplex PCR; the TCRdb copy retains only in-frame clones and omits some. The V and J calls and clone size are taken from that table; D and trimming were inferred from the DNA. The table lists 130,000 or so clones, around three quarters of them singletons, with roughly 2% in the top ten. The chain links TRBV5-1 to TRBJ2-1; 7 bases line up with TRBD1. This receptor was taken from a woman aged 70-85 years with acute or convalescent COVID-19. The source material was peripheral blood. The CDR3 sequence is CASSIQGSSYNEQFF. The CDR3 bases are TGCGCCAGCAGCATACAGGGGAGCTCCTACAATGAGCAGTTCTTC.